This T cell receptor beta chain was sequenced for a study of graft-versus-host responses after intestinal transplantation. Trimming removed 8 bases from V and 2 bases from J, with 10 bases in between. CDR1 LNHDA and CDR2 SQIVND come from the germline V gene (reference sequence). CDR3 length equals 12 residues. Study-wide points: The study associated peak circulating GvH clone levels with early post-transplant HvG declines. Across patients carrying graft-donor T cell macrochimerism, allografts held high graft-versus-host to host-versus-graft clonal ratios. GvH clonotypes were identified within recipient marrow, with a subset emerging first in ileum or blood.

In regard to this clone: Its specificity is not known.

This table comes from immunoSEQ multiplex PCR, and its TCRdb copy is limited to in-frame clones, with some not included. Among about 1,500 clones, more than 85% were seen once, and the ten largest hold 7.9%. The chain recombines TRBV19 with TRBJ2-7, with D maybe TRBD2 (5 bases). Specimen: PBMCs, collected 8 days after intestinal transplant. This TCR came from a human patient who received an intestinal transplant, so some T cells may come from the graft donor. The CDR3 protein is CASAGRPYEQYF. The CDR3 nucleotides read TGTGCCAGTGCTGGGAGACCCTACGAGCAGTACTTC.